These T cell receptor beta chains were read from a single sample in a study of untreated major depressive disorder. The method was immunoSEQ multiplex PCR; TCRdb's version includes in-frame clones alone and lacks a portion of them. The repertoire includes tens of thousands of clones, over 85% of them detected once, and 0.47% sits in the top ten. Sequenced material: CD4+ T cells from PBMCs. Every receptor here comes from a middle-aged woman in good health. Both conserved end residues are part of each CDR3. The order of the fields is J gene, D gene, clone size, V gene, CDR3 DNA, CDR3 protein. The D gene is left open where the match is weak. Clone size is stated in some rows and not others, as once, few, many or a class when expanded.

J: TRBJ2-7
D: TRBD2
size: .
V: TRBV19
DNA: TGTGCCAGTAGTGACCCGGGAGGGTCCTACGAGCAGTACTTC
CDR3: CASSDPGGSYEQYF

J: TRBJ1-1
D: .
size: .
V: TRBV9
DNA: TGTGCCAGCAGCGTAGGTACAGTGAACACTGAAGCTTTCTTT
CDR3: CASSVGTVNTEAFF

J: TRBJ2-7
D: .
size: .
V: TRBV7-2
DNA: TGTGCCAGCAGCTTAATCTCCGGATACGAGCAGTACTTC
CDR3: CASSLISGYEQYF

J: TRBJ2-7
D: TRBD2
size: once
V: TRBV2
DNA: TGTGCCAGCAGTGAAGGGGTATCACTAGCGGGACCCGAGCAGTACTTC
CDR3: CASSEGVSLAGPEQYF

J: TRBJ2-3
D: .
size: .
V: TRBV4-2
DNA: TGTGCCAGCAGCCAGGGTGGCGGGAACACAGATACGCAGTATTTT
CDR3: CASSQGGGNTDTQYF

J: TRBJ2-2
D: TRBD2
size: .
V: TRBV5-6
DNA: TGTGCCAGCAGCTTGGCGGGGGGGAACACCGGGGAGCTGTTTTTT
CDR3: CASSLAGGNTGELFF

J: TRBJ2-5
D: .
size: .
V: TRBV4-3
DNA: TGCGCCAGCAGCCAAGTAGGGGCTACGGCAGAGACCCAGTACTTC
CDR3: CASSQVGATAETQYF

J: TRBJ1-2
D: TRBD1
size: .
V: TRBV10-3
DNA: TGTGCCAGCCGACAGGGGGCGTTCGATGGCTACACCTTC
CDR3: CASRQGAFDGYTF

J: TRBJ2-5
D: .
size: few
V: TRBV10-3
DNA: TGTGCCATCAGTCTAGGCAGGGCTCAAGAGACCCAGTACTTC
CDR3: CAISLGRAQETQYF

J: TRBJ2-7
D: .
size: .
V: TRBV18
DNA: TGTGCCAGCTCACCACGGTTGGAGGCGCCCGAGCAGTACTTC
CDR3: CASSPRLEAPEQYF

J: TRBJ2-3
D: .
size: .
V: TRBV9
DNA: TGTGCCAGCAGACCAGTCAGCACAGATACGCAGTATTTT
CDR3: CASRPVSTDTQYF

J: TRBJ2-3
D: TRBD1
size: .
V: TRBV2
DNA: TGTGCCAGCAGCCTACAGGGGCCGAACGCTCCAAGCACAGATACGCAGTATTTT
CDR3: CASSLQGPNAPSTDTQYF

J: TRBJ1-5
D: .
size: .
V: TRBV5-1
DNA: TGCGCCAGCAGCTTGGGGCAGCCCAATCAGCCCCAGCATTTT
CDR3: CASSLGQPNQPQHF

J: TRBJ1-3
D: .
size: .
V: TRBV6-1
DNA: TGTGCGTCGGGTACAAGTGGCAGCTCTGGAAACACCATATATTTT
CDR3: CASGTSGSSGNTIYF

J: TRBJ2-3
D: .
size: few
V: TRBV27
DNA: TGTGCCAGCAGTTTATCGGACGTAGCCAAGGCGCAGTATTTT
CDR3: CASSLSDVAKAQYF

J: TRBJ1-1
D: .
size: .
V: TRBV19
DNA: TGTGCCAGTAGGAGGGACATCACTACTGAAGCTTTCTTT
CDR3: CASRRDITTEAFF

J: TRBJ2-1
D: .
size: .
V: TRBV19
DNA: TGTGCCAGTAGTAGAGGGACCGAAGGACACAATGAGCAGTTCTTC
CDR3: CASSRGTEGHNEQFF

J: TRBJ1-5
D: .
size: .
V: TRBV6-1
DNA: TGTGCCAGCAGTGCAAATCAGCCCCAGCATTTT
CDR3: CASSANQPQHF

J: TRBJ1-1
D: .
size: .
V: TRBV4-2
DNA: TGTGCCAGCAGCCAAGATCGAAGGGGATCGAACACTGAAGCTTTCTTT
CDR3: CASSQDRRGSNTEAFF

J: TRBJ1-2
D: TRBD1
size: .
V: TRBV30
DNA: TGTGCCTGGAGTGGGACAGGGCTCCGCTACACCTTC
CDR3: CAWSGTGLRYTF

J: TRBJ1-4
D: .
size: .
V: TRBV7-9
DNA: TGTGCCAGCAGCTTGCGACAGGAAAATGAAAAACTGTTTTTT
CDR3: CASSLRQENEKLFF

J: TRBJ1-2
D: TRBD1
size: .
V: TRBV9
DNA: TGTGCCAGCAGCGTAGAGGCAGGGGGCTTTGGTGGCTACACCTTC
CDR3: CASSVEAGGFGGYTF

J: TRBJ1-1
D: .
size: .
V: TRBV25-1
DNA: TGTGCCAGCAGGGGGACGGCACGGGAGGAAGCTTTCTTT
CDR3: CASRGTAREEAFF

J: TRBJ1-5
D: .
size: .
V: TRBV30
DNA: TGTGCCTGGAGTGGAGGAGGCAATCAGCCCCAGCATTTT
CDR3: CAWSGGGNQPQHF